The subject of this entry is one TCR beta chain. These data originate in a study of blood T cells in healthy people across ages. Trimming removed 4 bases at V and 0 bases at J, with 7 bases between. Looked up from germline, CDR1 is SEHNR and CDR2 is FQNEAQ (reference sequence). The CDR3 has 14 residues. Staff drew 9 to 10 milliliters of peripheral blood from each donor. Per sample, a minimum of 6 million PBMCs were isolated. With a J-beta primer mix and a sample-barcoded 5' primer, a second PCR ran roughly 6 to 11 cycles. TCRdb redid the calling of the 5' RACE reads with MiXCR, one entry per CDR3 protein. The repertoire holds 1.5 million to 2 million distinct CDR3 sequences, 28% seen once, with about 8% in the top ten.

The sequenced material came from blood. The sequence was collected from a woman aged 25 to 39 in good health. V usage is TRBV7-9 and J usage is TRBJ1-5, with D uncertain. The CDR3 sequence is CASSSRYSNQPQHF. The CDR3 DNA sequence: TGTGCCAGCAGCTCGCGGTATAGCAATCAGCCCCAGCATTTT. The full variable domain, completed using reference TRBV7-9 and TRBJ1-5, is DTGVSQNPRHKITKRGQNVTFRCDPISEHNRLYWYRQTLGQGPEFLTYFQNEAQLEKSRLLSDRFSAERPKGSFSTLEIQRTEQGDSAMYLCASSSRYSNQPQHFGDGTRLSIL.